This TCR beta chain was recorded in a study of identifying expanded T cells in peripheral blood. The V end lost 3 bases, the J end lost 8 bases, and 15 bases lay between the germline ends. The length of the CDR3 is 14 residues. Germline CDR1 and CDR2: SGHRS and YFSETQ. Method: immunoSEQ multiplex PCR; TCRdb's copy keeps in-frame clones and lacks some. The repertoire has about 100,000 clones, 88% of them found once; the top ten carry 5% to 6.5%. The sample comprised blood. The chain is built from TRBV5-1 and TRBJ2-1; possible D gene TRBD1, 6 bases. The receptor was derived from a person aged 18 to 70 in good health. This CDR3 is CASSYKGGVHEQFF. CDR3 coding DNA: TGCGCCAGCAGCTATAAAGGGGGTGTACATGAGCAGTTCTTC.